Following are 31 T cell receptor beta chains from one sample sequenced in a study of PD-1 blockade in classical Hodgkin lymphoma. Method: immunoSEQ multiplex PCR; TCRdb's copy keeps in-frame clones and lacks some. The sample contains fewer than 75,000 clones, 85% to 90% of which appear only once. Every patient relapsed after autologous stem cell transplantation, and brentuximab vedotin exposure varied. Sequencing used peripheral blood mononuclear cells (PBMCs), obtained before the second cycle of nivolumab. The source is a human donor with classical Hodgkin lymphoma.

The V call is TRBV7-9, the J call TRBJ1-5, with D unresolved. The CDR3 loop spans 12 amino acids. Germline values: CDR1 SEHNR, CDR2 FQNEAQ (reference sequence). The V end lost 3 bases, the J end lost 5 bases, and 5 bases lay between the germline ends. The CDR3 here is CASSLLDQPQHF. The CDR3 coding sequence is TGTGCCAGCAGCTTGTTGGATCAGCCCCAGCATTTT.

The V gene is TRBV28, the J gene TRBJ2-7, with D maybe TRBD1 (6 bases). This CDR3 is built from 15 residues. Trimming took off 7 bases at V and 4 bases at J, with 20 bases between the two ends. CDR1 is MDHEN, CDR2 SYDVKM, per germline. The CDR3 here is CASKVPGQLGYEQYF. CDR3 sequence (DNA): TGTGCCAGCAAGGTACCCGGACAGCTGGGTTACGAGCAGTACTTC.

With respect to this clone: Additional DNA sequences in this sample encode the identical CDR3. Written as DNA, the CDR3 is TGCGCCAGCAGCTTGGGGTCAGGGGCCAACGTCCTGACTTTC. Protein sequence: CASSLGSGANVLTF. V gene TRBV5-1 combines with J gene TRBJ2-6; D is unclear. This CDR3 has 14 residues. Germline V gives CDR1 SGHRS, CDR2 YFSETQ. Trimming pared 0 bases from V and 4 bases from J, leaving 5 bases between.

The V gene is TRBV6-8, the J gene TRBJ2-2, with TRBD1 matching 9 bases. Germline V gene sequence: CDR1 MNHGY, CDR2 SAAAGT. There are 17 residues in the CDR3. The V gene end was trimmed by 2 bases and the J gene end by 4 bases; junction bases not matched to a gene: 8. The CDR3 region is CASSYPPDRGTTGELFF. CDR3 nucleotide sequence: TGTGCCAGCAGTTACCCCCCGGACAGGGGAACCACCGGGGAGCTGTTTTTT.

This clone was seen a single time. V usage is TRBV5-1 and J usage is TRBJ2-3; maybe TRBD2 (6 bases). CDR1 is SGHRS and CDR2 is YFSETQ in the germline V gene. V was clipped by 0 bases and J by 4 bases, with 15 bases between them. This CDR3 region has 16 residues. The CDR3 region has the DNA TGCGCCAGCAGCTTGGGCCGGGGGAGGTCGGCAGATACGCAGTATTTT. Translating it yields CASSLGRGRSADTQYF.

CDR3 nucleotides: TGTGCCAGCAGCTATTCAGGACTGGGTGAAATTGAAGCTTTCTTT. This codes for CASSYSGLGEIEAFF. The chain joins TRBV6-5 to TRBJ1-1; D is unresolved. Trimming left V 6 bases short and J 7 bases short, with 21 bases between. The germline V gene encodes CDR1 MNHEY and CDR2 SVGAGI. CDR3 size: 15 residues.

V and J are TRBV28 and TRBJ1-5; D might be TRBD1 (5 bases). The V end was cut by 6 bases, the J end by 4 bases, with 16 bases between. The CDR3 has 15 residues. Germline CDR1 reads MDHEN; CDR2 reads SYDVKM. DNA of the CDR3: TGTGCCAGCAGAAAACGGGACCGATTAAATCAGCCCCAGCATTTT. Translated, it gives CASRKRDRLNQPQHF.

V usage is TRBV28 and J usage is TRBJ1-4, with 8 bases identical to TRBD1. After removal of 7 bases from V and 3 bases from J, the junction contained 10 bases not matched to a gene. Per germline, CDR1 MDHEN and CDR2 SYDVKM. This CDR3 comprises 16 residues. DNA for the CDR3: TGTGCCAGCATCCTCGCAGGGGGCGCGGCTAATGAAAAACTGTTTTTT. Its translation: CASILAGGAANEKLFF.

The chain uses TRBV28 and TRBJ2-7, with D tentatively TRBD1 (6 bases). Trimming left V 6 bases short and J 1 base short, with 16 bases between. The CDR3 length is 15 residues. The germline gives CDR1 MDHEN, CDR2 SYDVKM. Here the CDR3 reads CASSSLRDKSYEQYF. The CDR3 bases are TGTGCCAGCAGCTCACTCCGGGACAAGTCCTACGAGCAGTACTTC.

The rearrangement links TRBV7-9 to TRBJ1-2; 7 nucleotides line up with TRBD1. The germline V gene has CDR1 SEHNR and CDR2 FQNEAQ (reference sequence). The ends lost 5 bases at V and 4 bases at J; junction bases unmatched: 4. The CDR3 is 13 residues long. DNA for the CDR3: TGTGCCAGCAGCCGAGGACAGGCCTATGGCTACACCTTC. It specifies CASSRGQAYGYTF. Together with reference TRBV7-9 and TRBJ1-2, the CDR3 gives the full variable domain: DTGVSQNPRHKITKRGQNVTFRCDPISEHNRLYWYRQTLGQGPEFLTYFQNEAQLEKSRLLSDRFSAERPKGSFSTLEIQRTEQGDSAMYLCASSRGQAYGYTFGSGTRLTVV.

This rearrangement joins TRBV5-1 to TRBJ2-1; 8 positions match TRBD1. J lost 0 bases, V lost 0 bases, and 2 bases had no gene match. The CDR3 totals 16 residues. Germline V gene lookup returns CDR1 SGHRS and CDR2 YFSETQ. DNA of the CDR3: TGCGCCAGCAGCTTGGACAGGGGGACCTCCTACAATGAGCAGTTCTTC. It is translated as CASSLDRGTSYNEQFF.

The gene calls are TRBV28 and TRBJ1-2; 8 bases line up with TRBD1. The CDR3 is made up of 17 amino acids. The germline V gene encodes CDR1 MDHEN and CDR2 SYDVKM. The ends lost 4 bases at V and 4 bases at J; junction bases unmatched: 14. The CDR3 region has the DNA TGTGCCAGCAGTTCTCCAAGTTGGACAGGGACAAGCTATGGCTACACCTTC. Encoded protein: CASSSPSWTGTSYGYTF.

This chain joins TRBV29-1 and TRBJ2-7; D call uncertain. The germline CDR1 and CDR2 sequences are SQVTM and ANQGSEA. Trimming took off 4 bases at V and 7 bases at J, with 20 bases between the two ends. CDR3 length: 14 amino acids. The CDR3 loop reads CSVADGSLGLEQYF. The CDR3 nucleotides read TGCAGCGTTGCGGACGGGTCCCTCGGATTAGAGCAGTACTTC.

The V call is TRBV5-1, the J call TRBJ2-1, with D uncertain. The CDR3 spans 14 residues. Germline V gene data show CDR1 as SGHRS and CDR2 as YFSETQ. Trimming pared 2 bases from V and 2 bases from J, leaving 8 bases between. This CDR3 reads CASSLELAYNEQFF. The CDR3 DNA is TGCGCCAGCAGCTTAGAACTGGCCTACAATGAGCAGTTCTTC.

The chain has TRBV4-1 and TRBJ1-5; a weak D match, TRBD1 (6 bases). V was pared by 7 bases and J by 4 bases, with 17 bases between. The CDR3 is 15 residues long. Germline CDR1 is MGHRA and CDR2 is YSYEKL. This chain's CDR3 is CASKEEGGPNQPQHF. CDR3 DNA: TGCGCCAGCAAAGAAGAGGGGGGCCCGAATCAGCCCCAGCATTTT.

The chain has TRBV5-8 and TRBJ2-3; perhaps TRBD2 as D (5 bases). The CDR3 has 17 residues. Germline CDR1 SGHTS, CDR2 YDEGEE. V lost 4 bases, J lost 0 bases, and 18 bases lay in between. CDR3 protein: CASSLPGEGSSTDTQYF. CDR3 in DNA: TGTGCCAGCAGCCTCCCAGGTGAGGGCTCTAGCACAGATACGCAGTATTTT.

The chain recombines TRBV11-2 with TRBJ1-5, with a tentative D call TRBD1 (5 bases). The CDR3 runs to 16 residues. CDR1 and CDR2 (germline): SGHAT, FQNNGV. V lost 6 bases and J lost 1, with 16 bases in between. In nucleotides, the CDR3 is TGTGCCAGCAGTTCCATCCAGGGTACGAGCAATCAGCCCCAGCATTTT. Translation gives CASSSIQGTSNQPQHF.

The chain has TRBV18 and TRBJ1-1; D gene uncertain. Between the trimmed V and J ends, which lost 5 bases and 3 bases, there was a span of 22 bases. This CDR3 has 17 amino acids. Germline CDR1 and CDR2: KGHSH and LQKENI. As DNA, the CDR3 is TGTGCCAGCTCAGACGCAAGGATGCAACCCTGGGACACTGAAGCTTTCTTT. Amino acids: CASSDARMQPWDTEAFF.

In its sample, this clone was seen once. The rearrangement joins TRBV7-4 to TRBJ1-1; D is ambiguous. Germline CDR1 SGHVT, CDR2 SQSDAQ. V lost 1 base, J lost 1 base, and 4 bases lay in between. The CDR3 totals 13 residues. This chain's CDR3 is CASSLGWNTEAFF. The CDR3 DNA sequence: TGTGCCAGCAGCTTAGGGTGGAACACTGAAGCTTTCTTT.

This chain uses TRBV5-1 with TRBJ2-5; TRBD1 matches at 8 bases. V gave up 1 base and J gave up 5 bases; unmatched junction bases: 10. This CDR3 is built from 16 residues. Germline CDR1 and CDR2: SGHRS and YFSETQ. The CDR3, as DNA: TGCGCCAGCAGCTTGCGGGTGCAGGGGGCAGGGGAGACCCAGTACTTC. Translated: CASSLRVQGAGETQYF.

This CDR3 reads CASSPRELGHPFYEQYF. CDR3 bases: TGTGCCAGCAGCCCGAGGGAACTGGGGCACCCTTTTTACGAGCAGTACTTC. This sequence joins TRBV7-9 and TRBJ2-7; D possibly uses TRBD1 or TRBD2 (5 bases each). V dropped 5 bases and J dropped 4 bases, with 24 bases sitting between them. The CDR3 has 17 residues. Germline V gene data show CDR1 as SEHNR and CDR2 as FQNEAQ (reference sequence).

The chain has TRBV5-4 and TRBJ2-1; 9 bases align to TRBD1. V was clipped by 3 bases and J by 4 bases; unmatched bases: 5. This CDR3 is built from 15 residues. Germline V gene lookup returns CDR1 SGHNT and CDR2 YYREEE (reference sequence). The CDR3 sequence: CASSSDRGGYNEQFF. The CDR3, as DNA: TGTGCCAGCAGCTCAGACAGGGGGGGGTACAATGAGCAGTTCTTC.

The CDR3 coding sequence is TGCGCCAGCAGCTTGGAACAGGGTAGAAGCTACACCTTC. It translates to CASSLEQGRSYTF. J is TRBJ1-2 and V is TRBV5-1; D is possibly TRBD1 (6 bases). Trimming took 0 bases from V and 9 from J, leaving 12 bases between them. Per germline, CDR1 SGHRS and CDR2 YFSETQ. The CDR3 runs to 13 residues.

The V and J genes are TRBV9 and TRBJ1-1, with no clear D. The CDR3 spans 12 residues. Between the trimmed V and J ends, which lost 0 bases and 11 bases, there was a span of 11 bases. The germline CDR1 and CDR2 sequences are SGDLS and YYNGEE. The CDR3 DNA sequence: TGTGCCAGCAGCGTAGTTCCTGAGGGTGCTTTCTTT. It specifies CASSVVPEGAFF.

CDR3 sequence (DNA): TGTGCCAGCAGCCCAACAGGGGGCGGCTATGGCTACACCTTC. It codes for CASSPTGGGYGYTF. V is TRBV7-9 and J is TRBJ1-2, with TRBD1 matching over 9 bases. V lost 5 bases to trimming and J lost 4 bases; unmatched junction nucleotides: 5. The CDR3 is 14 residues long. Germline-derived CDR1 and CDR2 are SEHNR and FQNEAQ (reference sequence).

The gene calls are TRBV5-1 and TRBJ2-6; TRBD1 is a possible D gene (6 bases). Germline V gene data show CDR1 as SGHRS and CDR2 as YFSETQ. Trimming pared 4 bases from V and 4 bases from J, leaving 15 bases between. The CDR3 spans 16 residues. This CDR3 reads CASSETGYSGANVLTF. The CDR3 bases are TGCGCCAGCAGCGAAACAGGGTATTCCGGGGCCAACGTCCTGACTTTC.

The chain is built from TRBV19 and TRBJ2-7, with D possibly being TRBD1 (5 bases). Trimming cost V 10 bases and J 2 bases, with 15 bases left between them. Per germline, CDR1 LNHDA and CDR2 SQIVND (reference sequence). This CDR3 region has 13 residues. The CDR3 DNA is TGTGCCACCAGCTCCAGGGTTACCTACGAGCAGTACTTC. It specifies CATSSRVTYEQYF. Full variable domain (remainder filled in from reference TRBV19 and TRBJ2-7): DGGITQSPKYLFRKEGQNVTLSCEQNLNHDAMYWYRQDPGQGLRLIYYSQIVNDFQKGDIAEGYSVSREKKESFPLTVTSAQKNPTAFYLCATSSRVTYEQYFGPGTRLTVT.

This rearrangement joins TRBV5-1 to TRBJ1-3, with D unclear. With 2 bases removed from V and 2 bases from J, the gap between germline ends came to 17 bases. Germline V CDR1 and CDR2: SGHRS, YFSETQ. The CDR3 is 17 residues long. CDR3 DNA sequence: TGCGCCAGCAGCTTTACCCCGGGCCTCGCACCTGGAAACACCATATATTTT. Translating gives CASSFTPGLAPGNTIYF.

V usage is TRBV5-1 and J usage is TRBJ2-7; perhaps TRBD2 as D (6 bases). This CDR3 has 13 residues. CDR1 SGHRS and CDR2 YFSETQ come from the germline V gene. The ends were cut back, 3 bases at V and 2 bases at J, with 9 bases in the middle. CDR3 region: CASSWEAAYEQYF. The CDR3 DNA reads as TGCGCCAGCAGCTGGGAGGCGGCCTACGAGCAGTACTTC.

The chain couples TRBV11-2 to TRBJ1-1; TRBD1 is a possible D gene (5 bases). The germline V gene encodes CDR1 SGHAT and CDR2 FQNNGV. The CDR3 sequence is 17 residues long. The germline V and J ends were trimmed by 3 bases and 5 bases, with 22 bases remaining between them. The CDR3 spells CASSFRPGRPDGTEAFF. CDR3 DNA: TGTGCCAGCAGCTTTCGTCCGGGGCGACCCGATGGGACTGAAGCTTTCTTT.

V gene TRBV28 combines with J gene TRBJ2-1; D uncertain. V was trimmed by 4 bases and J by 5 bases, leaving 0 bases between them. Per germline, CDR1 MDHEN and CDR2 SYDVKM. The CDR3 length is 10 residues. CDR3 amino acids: CASSYNEQFF. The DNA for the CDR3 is TGTGCCAGCAGTTACAATGAGCAGTTCTTC.